The entry below gives a single T cell receptor beta chain sequence along with its context. Its antigen is unknown. The CDR3 covers 13 residues. Trimming pared 3 bases from V and 2 bases from J, leaving 7 bases between. Germline V lookup: CDR1 SGHAT, CDR2 FQDESV (reference sequence). The data belong to a study of T cell responses to AZD1222 COVID-19 vaccine. Study-wide results and caveats: At baseline, just a handful of AZD1222 recipients tested seropositive. The donor group comprised mostly white British people and more females; the analysis possibly underestimated clonal diversity. Across spike, vaccine-associated CD4 TCRs were found, dominant at 160-218 and 743-854.

Method: immunoSEQ multiplex PCR; TCRdb's copy keeps in-frame clones and lacks some. This table holds around 72,000 clones, roughly 82% found once. The source is an adult in good health. The chain combines TRBV11-1 with TRBJ1-1; no firm D call. The source was peripheral blood, collected on day 0 of AZD1222 vaccination. This CDR3 is CASSFSVNTEAFF. In DNA form, the CDR3 reads TGTGCCAGCAGCTTTTCGGTCAACACTGAAGCTTTCTTT.